The rows below give T cell receptor beta chains drawn from one sample of a study of CD8+ T cells in alopecia areata. The data were produced by immunoSEQ multiplex PCR, yet TCRdb's version contains in-frame clones alone and is incomplete. This repertoire shows about 150,000 clones, over 45% found once; its top ten account for around 6.8%. Sequencing was done on a sample of CD4+ T cells sorted from blood. Source of these receptors: a human donor with alopecia areata. CDR3s include the opening cysteine and the closing phenylalanine or tryptophan. The D gene is left open where the match is weak. Clone size is shown for a subset of rows, as once, few, many or a class of expanded clone.

v_call	clone_size	d_call	j_call	cdr3_aa	cdr3_nt
TRBV28	-	TRBD1	TRBJ2-5	CASSFYGTGPQETQYF	TGTGCCAGCAGTTTTTACGGGACAGGGCCCCAAGAGACCCAGTACTTC
TRBV11-2	few	-	TRBJ2-3	CASSLADTQYF	TGTGCCAGCAGCTTAGCAGATACGCAGTATTTT
TRBV2	-	-	TRBJ2-1	CASRYAASTSYNEQFF	TGTGCCAGCAGGTATGCGGCCAGCACGTCCTACAATGAGCAGTTCTTC
TRBV29-1	few	TRBD2	TRBJ2-1	CSAERLAGNEQFF	TGCAGCGCCGAGAGGCTAGCGGGAAATGAGCAGTTCTTC
TRBV28	-	TRBD1	TRBJ2-1	CASSPWVRDRGKNEQFF	TGTGCCAGCAGTCCGTGGGTCCGGGACAGGGGAAAGAATGAGCAGTTCTTC
TRBV7-2	few	TRBD1	TRBJ2-4	CASSLAHRGLAKNIQYF	TGTGCCAGCAGCTTAGCTCACAGGGGATTAGCCAAAAACATTCAGTACTTC
TRBV5-1	-	-	TRBJ1-2	CASSLAAGDGYTF	TGCGCCAGCAGCTTGGCCGCAGGGGATGGCTACACCTTC
TRBV7-8	-	-	TRBJ2-6	CASSSGRSGANVLTF	TGTGCCAGCAGCTCTGGACGCTCTGGGGCCAACGTCCTGACTTTC
TRBV7-9	few	TRBD2	TRBJ2-2	CASSAGTSYTGELFF	TGTGCCAGCAGTGCCGGGACTAGCTACACCGGGGAGCTGTTTTTT
TRBV6-5	-	TRBD1	TRBJ1-1	CASSLHRGMNTEAFF	TGTGCCAGCAGTTTACACAGGGGTATGAACACTGAAGCTTTCTTT
TRBV11-2	-	TRBD2	TRBJ2-7	CASSPRLAGVAYEQYF	TGTGCCAGCAGCCCCCGGCTAGCGGGAGTCGCCTACGAGCAGTACTTC
TRBV29-1	-	-	TRBJ2-3	CSVEEFTTDTQYF	TGCAGCGTTGAAGAGTTTACTACAGATACGCAGTATTTT
TRBV29-1	few	-	TRBJ2-7	CSVLVAPSEQYF	TGCAGCGTCTTGGTGGCTCCCTCCGAGCAGTACTTC
TRBV30	-	TRBD2	TRBJ2-1	CAWSRGSSYNEQFF	TGTGCCTGGAGTCGCGGGAGCTCCTACAATGAGCAGTTCTTC
TRBV5-1	-	TRBD1	TRBJ2-1	CASSSVGGRYNEQFF	TGCGCCAGCAGCTCCGTAGGGGGCCGTTACAATGAGCAGTTCTTC
TRBV6-5	-	-	TRBJ2-2	CASSFGRNTGELFF	TGTGCCAGCAGCTTTGGCAGGAACACCGGGGAGCTGTTTTTT
TRBV25-1	-	-	TRBJ2-7	CASSGGYEQYF	TGTGCCAGCAGTGGGGGCTACGAGCAGTACTTC
TRBV19	few	-	TRBJ1-1	CASSYRDPSKNTEAFF	TGTGCCAGTAGTTACAGGGACCCCAGCAAGAACACTGAAGCTTTCTTT
TRBV6-5	-	-	TRBJ2-7	CASSYSIVGTRYEQYF	TGTGCCAGCAGTTACTCGATCGTCGGGACTCGCTACGAGCAGTACTTC
TRBV7-6	-	-	TRBJ1-5	CASSLAGGYSNQPQHF	TGTGCCAGCAGCTTAGCGGGGGGATATAGCAATCAGCCCCAGCATTTT
TRBV7-9	few	-	TRBJ2-3	CASSFGQIDTQYF	TGTGCCAGCAGCTTCGGGCAGATAGATACGCAGTATTTT
TRBV13	-	-	TRBJ2-5	CASSSRGLQETQYF	TGTGCCAGCAGTTCTCGGGGCCTGCAAGAGACCCAGTACTTC
TRBV29-1	-	TRBD2	TRBJ2-1	CSVDTSGIYNEQFF	TGCAGCGTTGATACGAGCGGGATATACAATGAGCAGTTCTTC
TRBV30	-	-	TRBJ1-1	CAWTSGPNTEAFF	TGTGCCTGGACCTCCGGACCTAACACTGAAGCTTTCTTT
TRBV27	-	-	TRBJ2-3	CASSLYESTDTQYF	TGTGCCAGCAGTTTATACGAAAGCACAGATACGCAGTATTTT
TRBV7-6	-	-	TRBJ2-7	CASSATGSSSYEQYF	TGTGCCAGCAGCGCAACAGGGTCTAGCTCCTACGAGCAGTACTTC
TRBV2	few	TRBD2	TRBJ2-3	CASKGHLAGEGTDTQYF	TGTGCCAGCAAGGGGCATCTAGCGGGAGAAGGCACAGATACGCAGTATTTT
TRBV7-9	few	TRBD2	TRBJ2-1	CASRVGLAGVAEQFF	TGTGCCAGCAGAGTGGGACTAGCGGGAGTCGCTGAGCAGTTCTTC
TRBV28	few	-	TRBJ2-5	CASSIPRGAETQYF	TGTGCCAGCAGTATACCACGTGGTGCGGAGACCCAGTACTTC
TRBV5-1	-	TRBD1	TRBJ2-1	CASSFRDSYNEQFF	TGCGCCAGCAGCTTCCGGGACAGCTACAATGAGCAGTTCTTC
TRBV5-1	-	-	TRBJ2-3	CASSLGPHSDTQYF	TGCGCCAGCAGCTTGGGTCCGCATTCAGATACGCAGTATTTT
TRBV7-8	few	TRBD2	TRBJ2-2	CASSPQQLAGEVGELFF	TGTGCCAGCAGCCCTCAGCAACTAGCGGGAGAGGTCGGGGAGCTGTTTTTT
TRBV18	few	-	TRBJ2-1	CASSPRDTLGEQFF	TGTGCCAGCTCACCCCGGGACACTTTAGGGGAGCAGTTCTTC
TRBV5-1	-	TRBD2	TRBJ2-1	CASSLTSGKNEQFF	TGCGCCAGCAGCCTGACTAGCGGGAAAAATGAGCAGTTCTTC
TRBV5-6	few	-	TRBJ1-2	CASSHSYGYTF	TGTGCCAGCAGCCATAGCTATGGCTACACCTTC
TRBV2	-	TRBD1	TRBJ1-4	CASSVGSAQGWEELFF	TGTGCCAGCAGTGTAGGTTCGGCACAGGGGTGGGAAGAACTGTTTTTT
TRBV5-6	once	-	TRBJ2-5	CASRPTAAWQETQYF	TGTGCCAGCAGACCTACGGCGGCGTGGCAAGAGACCCAGTACTTC
TRBV6-1	few	TRBD1	TRBJ2-7	CASRQTGASYEQYF	TGTGCCAGCAGACAGACAGGGGCGTCCTACGAGCAGTACTTC
TRBV7-2	many	-	TRBJ2-7	CASSSQGPTYEQYF	TGTGCCAGCAGCTCCCAAGGCCCAACCTACGAGCAGTACTTC
TRBV29-1	once	TRBD1	TRBJ1-1	CSVGQGGYEAFF	TGCAGCGTCGGACAGGGTGGTTATGAAGCTTTCTTT
TRBV2	-	-	TRBJ2-7	CASSELLAAGVEQYF	TGTGCCAGCAGTGAGTTGCTTGCGGCAGGGGTCGAGCAGTACTTC
TRBV19	-	TRBD1	TRBJ1-5	CASSTDRGNQPQHF	TGTGCCAGTAGTACTGACAGGGGGAATCAGCCCCAGCATTTT
TRBV4-2	-	TRBD1	TRBJ1-2	CASSQWTGYGYTF	TGTGCCAGCAGCCAGTGGACAGGGTATGGCTACACCTTC
TRBV27	-	-	TRBJ2-7	CATPLSVTYEQYF	TGTGCCACCCCTCTTTCAGTAACCTACGAGCAGTACTTC
TRBV7-9	few	-	TRBJ2-1	CASSFTGVLSGGQFF	TGTGCCAGCAGCTTTACGGGAGTCCTTAGTGGAGGGCAGTTCTTC
TRBV5-1	few	TRBD1	TRBJ2-5	CASSRTGDHPETQYF	TGCGCCAGCAGCCGGACAGGGGACCACCCAGAGACCCAGTACTTC
TRBV29-1	-	-	TRBJ2-7	CSVQGRGNEQYF	TGCAGCGTCCAGGGCAGGGGCAACGAGCAGTACTTC
TRBV30	few	-	TRBJ1-3	CAWRDNVSGNTIYF	TGTGCCTGGAGGGACAACGTCTCTGGAAACACCATATATTTT
TRBV28	-	TRBD2	TRBJ2-3	CASSLYGTSGDTQYF	TGTGCCAGCAGTTTATACGGGACTAGCGGAGATACGCAGTATTTT
TRBV7-9	-	-	TRBJ2-5	CASSSPSFAETQYF	TGTGCCAGCAGTAGCCCTAGTTTCGCGGAGACCCAGTACTTC
TRBV28	few	-	TRBJ2-1	CASSWGAEQFF	TGTGCCAGCAGTTGGGGGGCGGAGCAGTTCTTC
TRBV28	-	-	TRBJ2-3	CASKEWAASTDTQYF	TGTGCCAGCAAGGAGTGGGCTGCGAGCACAGATACGCAGTATTTT
TRBV2	-	TRBD1	TRBJ1-5	CASNSQGANQPQHF	TGTGCCAGCAATTCACAGGGGGCCAATCAGCCCCAGCATTTT
TRBV30	-	-	TRBJ2-7	CAWSVGLTYEQYF	TGTGCCTGGAGTGTGGGGTTGACCTACGAGCAGTACTTC
TRBV30	-	-	TRBJ1-1	CAWTSDMNTEAFF	TGTGCCTGGACGTCCGACATGAACACTGAAGCTTTCTTT
TRBV30	few	-	TRBJ2-3	CAWSVSRVTDTQYF	TGTGCCTGGAGTGTGTCTCGGGTCACAGATACGCAGTATTTT
TRBV5-1	-	-	TRBJ2-2	CASSTTANTGELFF	TGCGCCAGCAGCACAACAGCTAACACCGGGGAGCTGTTTTTT